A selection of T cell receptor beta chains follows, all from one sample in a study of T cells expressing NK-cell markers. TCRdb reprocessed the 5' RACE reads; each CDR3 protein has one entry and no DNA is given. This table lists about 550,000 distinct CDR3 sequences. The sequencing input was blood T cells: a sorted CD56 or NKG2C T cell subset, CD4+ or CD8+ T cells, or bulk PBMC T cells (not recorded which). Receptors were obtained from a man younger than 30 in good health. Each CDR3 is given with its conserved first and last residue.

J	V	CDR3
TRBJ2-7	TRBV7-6	CASSPRGVAGVEQYF
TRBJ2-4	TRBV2	CASTPKLLAKNIQYF
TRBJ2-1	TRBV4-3	CASSQELLSGAYNEQFF
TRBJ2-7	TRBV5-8	CASSHVVRFRNYEQYF
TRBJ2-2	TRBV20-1	CSASGTGSTGELFF
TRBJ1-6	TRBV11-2	CASSLGQTSPLHF
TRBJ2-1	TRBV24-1	CATSDFASSKPYNEQFF
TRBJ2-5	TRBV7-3	CASSFSLEETQYF
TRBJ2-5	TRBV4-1	CASSQLGQETQYF
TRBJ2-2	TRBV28	CATTEGGIRSGELFF
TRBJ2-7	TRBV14	CASSLGLAGVLAYEQYF
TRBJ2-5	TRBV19	CASSMFGTGTTQYF
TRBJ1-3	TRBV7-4	CASSLVQDAGNTIYF
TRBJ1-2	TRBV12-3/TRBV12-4	CASSFFDGPVNYGYTF
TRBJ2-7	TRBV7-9	CASSLNDGGAYEQYF
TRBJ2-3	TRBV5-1	CASSFQREATDTQYF
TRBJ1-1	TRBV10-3	CAIRGREMNTEAFF
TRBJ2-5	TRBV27	CASSSTFRVQETQYF
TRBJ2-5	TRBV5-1	CASSFNDREETQYF
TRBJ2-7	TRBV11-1	CASSSGQGSFYEQYF
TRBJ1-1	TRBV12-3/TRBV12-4	CASSSVETGTEAFF
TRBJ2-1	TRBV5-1	CASSRLAGGPHEQFF
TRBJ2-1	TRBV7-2	CASSLKSGGLSYNEQFF